This is a list of T cell receptor beta chains from one sample in a study of cytomegalovirus exposure and HLA in healthy donors. Only in-frame clones appear in the TCRdb table, and some are missing; sequencing was by immunoSEQ multiplex PCR. This table holds around 150,000 clones, roughly 89% found once. Sample: PBMCs. The origin of the receptors is a woman under 40 in good health and CMV-seronegative. Both conserved end residues are part of each CDR3. The order of the fields is D gene, V gene, J gene, clone size, CDR3 protein, CDR3 DNA. D genes are given only for firm matches. Clone sizes are given selectively: once, few, many, or a class where the clone is expanded.

d_gene: NA; v_gene: TRBV7-9; j_gene: TRBJ2-2; abundance: NA; CDR3aa: CASSHKIQGKGSNTGELFF; CDR3nt: TGTGCCAGCAGCCATAAGATCCAGGGGAAGGGGTCGAACACCGGGGAGCTGTTTTTT
d_gene: TRBD1; v_gene: TRBV5-1; j_gene: TRBJ2-3; abundance: few; CDR3aa: CASKTGGYTDTQYF; CDR3nt: TGCGCCAGCAAAACAGGGGGATACACAGATACGCAGTATTTT
d_gene: NA; v_gene: TRBV5-1; j_gene: TRBJ1-4; abundance: NA; CDR3aa: CASSLGAANEKLFF; CDR3nt: TGCGCCAGCAGCTTAGGGGCCGCTAATGAAAAACTGTTTTTT
d_gene: TRBD1; v_gene: TRBV4-3; j_gene: TRBJ2-7; abundance: NA; CDR3aa: CASSHSAGGVYEQYF; CDR3nt: TGCGCCAGCAGCCACTCGGCAGGGGGAGTCTACGAGCAGTACTTC
d_gene: TRBD1; v_gene: TRBV5-1; j_gene: TRBJ1-1; abundance: NA; CDR3aa: CASSLSSGTGGLAFF; CDR3nt: TGCGCCAGCAGCTTGAGTTCTGGGACAGGGGGCTTGGCTTTCTTT
d_gene: NA; v_gene: TRBV9; j_gene: TRBJ2-1; abundance: NA; CDR3aa: CASSVASSPGNEQFF; CDR3nt: TGTGCCAGCAGCGTAGCGTCTAGCCCCGGGAATGAGCAGTTCTTC
d_gene: NA; v_gene: TRBV15; j_gene: TRBJ2-7; abundance: once; CDR3aa: CATSRDWGVYEQYF; CDR3nt: TGTGCCACCAGCAGAGATTGGGGGGTTTACGAGCAGTACTTC
d_gene: NA; v_gene: TRBV9; j_gene: TRBJ1-2; abundance: NA; CDR3aa: CASTLGGDYGYTF; CDR3nt: TGTGCCAGCACCCTAGGGGGAGACTATGGCTACACCTTC
d_gene: TRBD1; v_gene: TRBV7-3; j_gene: TRBJ1-1; abundance: NA; CDR3aa: CASSLTGGSDTEAFF; CDR3nt: TGTGCCAGCAGCTTGACAGGGGGCTCGGACACTGAAGCTTTCTTT
d_gene: NA; v_gene: TRBV4-3; j_gene: TRBJ2-7; abundance: NA; CDR3aa: CASSHADRNSYEQYF; CDR3nt: TGCGCCAGCAGCCATGCTGACAGAAACTCCTACGAGCAGTACTTC
d_gene: NA; v_gene: TRBV18; j_gene: TRBJ2-3; abundance: once; CDR3aa: CASSPKLKRSITDTQYF; CDR3nt: TGTGCCAGCTCACCTAAGCTGAAGCGGAGTATCACAGATACGCAGTATTTT
d_gene: NA; v_gene: TRBV18; j_gene: TRBJ2-7; abundance: NA; CDR3aa: CASSPPGLTYEQYF; CDR3nt: TGTGCCAGCTCACCACCGGGCCTTACCTACGAGCAGTACTTC
d_gene: TRBD1; v_gene: TRBV18; j_gene: TRBJ2-7; abundance: NA; CDR3aa: CASFDPRTGTYEQYF; CDR3nt: TGTGCCAGCTTCGACCCCCGGACAGGGACCTACGAGCAGTACTTC
d_gene: NA; v_gene: TRBV2; j_gene: TRBJ1-6; abundance: NA; CDR3aa: CASQQGTSYNSPLHF; CDR3nt: TGTGCCAGCCAACAGGGCACCTCCTATAATTCACCCCTCCACTTT
d_gene: NA; v_gene: TRBV6-1; j_gene: TRBJ2-3; abundance: once; CDR3aa: CASRTAPATDTQYF; CDR3nt: TGTGCCAGCAGGACAGCGCCTGCCACAGATACGCAGTATTTT
d_gene: NA; v_gene: TRBV28; j_gene: TRBJ1-1; abundance: NA; CDR3aa: CATQENWNTEAFF; CDR3nt: TGTGCCACCCAAGAGAATTGGAACACTGAAGCTTTCTTT
d_gene: TRBD2; v_gene: TRBV28; j_gene: TRBJ2-7; abundance: NA; CDR3aa: CASSSRDYSYEQYF; CDR3nt: TGTGCCAGCAGTTCAAGGGACTATTCTTACGAGCAGTACTTC
d_gene: NA; v_gene: TRBV6-1; j_gene: TRBJ2-1; abundance: NA; CDR3aa: CASSEGPYNEQFF; CDR3nt: TGTGCCAGCAGTGAAGGGCCTTACAATGAGCAGTTCTTC
d_gene: NA; v_gene: TRBV5-4; j_gene: TRBJ1-1; abundance: NA; CDR3aa: CASSQGEGTGNTEAFF; CDR3nt: TGCGCCAGCAGCCAAGGGGAGGGGACCGGGAACACTGAAGCTTTCTTT
d_gene: TRBD1; v_gene: TRBV28; j_gene: TRBJ1-2; abundance: NA; CDR3aa: CASSPGTAKGYTF; CDR3nt: TGTGCCAGCAGCCCCGGGACAGCGAAGGGCTACACCTTC
d_gene: TRBD2; v_gene: TRBV10-3; j_gene: TRBJ2-7; abundance: NA; CDR3aa: CAIATWTSGRSYEQYF; CDR3nt: TGTGCCATCGCAACTTGGACTAGCGGGAGGTCCTACGAGCAGTACTTC
d_gene: TRBD1; v_gene: TRBV7-9; j_gene: TRBJ2-3; abundance: NA; CDR3aa: CASSHDLQGAGEDTQYF; CDR3nt: TGTGCCAGCAGCCATGATTTGCAGGGGGCAGGGGAAGATACGCAGTATTTT
d_gene: NA; v_gene: TRBV4-1; j_gene: TRBJ1-2; abundance: NA; CDR3aa: CASSQVGAAPNYGYTF; CDR3nt: TGCGCCAGCAGCCAAGTGGGGGCAGCCCCTAACTATGGCTACACCTTC
d_gene: TRBD1; v_gene: TRBV7-6; j_gene: TRBJ2-2; abundance: NA; CDR3aa: CASSPGTGGPGELFF; CDR3nt: TGTGCCAGCAGCCCCGGGACAGGGGGGCCCGGGGAGCTGTTTTTT
d_gene: TRBD1; v_gene: TRBV2; j_gene: TRBJ1-2; abundance: NA; CDR3aa: CASSYRQGVRANYGYTF; CDR3nt: TGTGCCAGCAGTTACCGACAGGGGGTGAGAGCTAACTATGGCTACACCTTC
d_gene: NA; v_gene: TRBV2; j_gene: TRBJ1-1; abundance: NA; CDR3aa: CASSEVSTAGAFF; CDR3nt: TGTGCCAGCAGTGAAGTTAGTACCGCAGGGGCTTTCTTT
d_gene: NA; v_gene: TRBV5-1; j_gene: TRBJ2-3; abundance: NA; CDR3aa: CASSWEDTQYF; CDR3nt: TGCGCCAGCAGCTGGGAGGATACGCAGTATTTT
d_gene: TRBD2; v_gene: TRBV6-1; j_gene: TRBJ2-1; abundance: NA; CDR3aa: CASSEAPGLAGAAQFF; CDR3nt: TGTGCCAGCAGTGAAGCCCCGGGACTAGCGGGCGCTGCGCAGTTCTTC
d_gene: TRBD2; v_gene: TRBV5-6; j_gene: TRBJ2-3; abundance: NA; CDR3aa: CASSDGLGGDTQYF; CDR3nt: TGTGCCAGCAGCGATGGACTGGGAGGGGATACGCAGTATTTT
d_gene: NA; v_gene: TRBV7-9; j_gene: TRBJ1-2; abundance: once; CDR3aa: CASSLVPVPNYGYTF; CDR3nt: TGTGCCAGCAGCTTAGTTCCGGTGCCTAACTATGGCTACACCTTC
d_gene: NA; v_gene: TRBV18; j_gene: TRBJ1-6; abundance: NA; CDR3aa: CASSPANSPLHF; CDR3nt: TGTGCCAGCTCACCGGCCAATTCACCCCTCCACTTT
d_gene: NA; v_gene: TRBV5-8; j_gene: TRBJ2-5; abundance: NA; CDR3aa: CTSSSSGEETQYF; CDR3nt: TGTACCAGCAGCTCCTCCGGGGAAGAGACCCAGTACTTC
d_gene: TRBD1; v_gene: TRBV7-9; j_gene: TRBJ2-7; abundance: once; CDR3aa: CASSLRKIGQGLYEQYF; CDR3nt: TGTGCCAGCAGCCTTAGGAAGATCGGACAGGGGCTCTACGAGCAGTACTTC
d_gene: NA; v_gene: TRBV19; j_gene: TRBJ2-5; abundance: NA; CDR3aa: CASSRAYQETQYF; CDR3nt: TGTGCCAGTAGTAGGGCGTACCAAGAGACCCAGTACTTC
d_gene: NA; v_gene: TRBV6-6; j_gene: TRBJ2-1; abundance: NA; CDR3aa: CASRAAGPYNEQFF; CDR3nt: TGTGCCAGCAGAGCGGCGGGACCCTACAATGAGCAGTTCTTC
d_gene: TRBD2; v_gene: TRBV7-9; j_gene: TRBJ2-1; abundance: NA; CDR3aa: CSSSPTFWEGRLTHNEQFF; CDR3nt: TGTTCCAGCAGCCCAACATTTTGGGAGGGCCGTCTCACACACAATGAGCAGTTCTTC
d_gene: TRBD2; v_gene: TRBV7-3; j_gene: TRBJ2-3; abundance: NA; CDR3aa: CASSPGSLFSGIPDTQYF; CDR3nt: TGTGCCAGCAGCCCAGGGAGCTTGTTTAGCGGGATCCCAGATACGCAGTATTTT
d_gene: NA; v_gene: TRBV18; j_gene: TRBJ1-5; abundance: NA; CDR3aa: CASSPPGGNQPQHF; CDR3nt: TGTGCCAGCTCACCACCCGGGGGCAATCAGCCCCAGCATTTT
d_gene: NA; v_gene: TRBV9; j_gene: TRBJ2-7; abundance: once; CDR3aa: CASSPDTASYEQYF; CDR3nt: TGTGCCAGCAGCCCAGACACGGCCTCCTACGAGCAGTACTTC
d_gene: TRBD1; v_gene: TRBV7-9; j_gene: TRBJ2-1; abundance: NA; CDR3aa: CASSLAGQGIHEQFF; CDR3nt: TGTGCCAGCAGCTTAGCGGGACAGGGGATCCATGAGCAGTTCTTC
d_gene: TRBD2; v_gene: TRBV27; j_gene: TRBJ2-3; abundance: NA; CDR3aa: CASSLTYGGDTQYF; CDR3nt: TGTGCCAGCAGTTTAACGTACGGGGGGGATACGCAGTATTTT
d_gene: TRBD2; v_gene: TRBV5-6; j_gene: TRBJ2-5; abundance: NA; CDR3aa: CASSKVGSGRAPRETQYF; CDR3nt: TGTGCCAGCAGCAAGGTGGGGAGCGGGAGGGCCCCTCGGGAGACCCAGTACTTC
d_gene: TRBD1; v_gene: TRBV18; j_gene: TRBJ1-3; abundance: NA; CDR3aa: CASSTTGGSGNTIYF; CDR3nt: TGTGCCAGCTCAACGACAGGGGGCTCTGGAAACACCATATATTTT
d_gene: NA; v_gene: TRBV15; j_gene: TRBJ1-2; abundance: NA; CDR3aa: CATSRVGVLGGYTF; CDR3nt: TGTGCCACCAGCAGAGTAGGGGTCCTAGGGGGCTACACCTTC
d_gene: NA; v_gene: TRBV5-8; j_gene: TRBJ2-3; abundance: NA; CDR3aa: CASSLWRATSTDTQYF; CDR3nt: TGTGCCAGCAGCTTGTGGCGGGCCACTAGCACAGATACGCAGTATTTT
d_gene: TRBD2; v_gene: TRBV28; j_gene: TRBJ2-1; abundance: NA; CDR3aa: CASSLAPSGTYNEQFF; CDR3nt: TGTGCCAGCAGTTTAGCCCCTAGCGGTACTTACAATGAGCAGTTCTTC
d_gene: NA; v_gene: TRBV19; j_gene: TRBJ1-1; abundance: NA; CDR3aa: CASKLQGRYTEAFF; CDR3nt: TGTGCCAGTAAACTACAGGGTAGGTACACTGAAGCTTTCTTT
d_gene: TRBD1; v_gene: TRBV27; j_gene: TRBJ1-1; abundance: NA; CDR3aa: CASSLSTGSIDTEAFF; CDR3nt: TGTGCCAGCAGTTTATCGACAGGGTCGATTGACACTGAAGCTTTCTTT
d_gene: NA; v_gene: TRBV2; j_gene: TRBJ1-1; abundance: few; CDR3aa: CASRQGIEAFF; CDR3nt: TGTGCCAGCAGGCAGGGAATCGAAGCTTTCTTT
d_gene: TRBD1; v_gene: TRBV5-1; j_gene: TRBJ2-3; abundance: NA; CDR3aa: CASSRPTGSSTDTQYF; CDR3nt: TGCGCCAGCAGCCGGCCGACAGGGTCTAGCACAGATACGCAGTATTTT
d_gene: NA; v_gene: TRBV27; j_gene: TRBJ2-2; abundance: NA; CDR3aa: CASSLSNTGELFF; CDR3nt: TGTGCCAGCAGTTTGTCTAACACCGGGGAGCTGTTTTTT
d_gene: TRBD1; v_gene: TRBV23-1; j_gene: TRBJ2-7; abundance: NA; CDR3aa: CASSHLQQGTSYEQYF; CDR3nt: TGCGCCAGCAGTCATCTCCAACAGGGGACCAGCTACGAGCAGTACTTC
d_gene: TRBD1; v_gene: TRBV14; j_gene: TRBJ1-4; abundance: NA; CDR3aa: CASSQDRIRGQDEKLFF; CDR3nt: TGTGCCAGCAGCCAAGATAGAATCCGGGGACAGGATGAAAAACTGTTTTTT
d_gene: NA; v_gene: TRBV6-5; j_gene: TRBJ1-2; abundance: once; CDR3aa: CASSYSTREGFYGYTF; CDR3nt: TGTGCCAGCAGTTACTCGACTAGGGAAGGGTTCTATGGCTACACCTTC
d_gene: NA; v_gene: TRBV7-2; j_gene: TRBJ2-5; abundance: NA; CDR3aa: CASSHTKETQYF; CDR3nt: TGTGCCAGCAGCCATACTAAAGAGACCCAGTACTTC
d_gene: NA; v_gene: TRBV9; j_gene: TRBJ1-6; abundance: NA; CDR3aa: CASSVEQGISPLHF; CDR3nt: TGTGCCAGCAGCGTAGAACAGGGAATTTCACCCCTCCACTTT
d_gene: TRBD1; v_gene: TRBV6-6; j_gene: TRBJ1-2; abundance: few; CDR3aa: CASSYGQVDYGYTF; CDR3nt: TGTGCCAGCAGTTACGGACAGGTTGACTATGGCTACACCTTC
d_gene: TRBD2; v_gene: TRBV7-7; j_gene: TRBJ2-5; abundance: NA; CDR3aa: CASSLLSGTSTETQYF; CDR3nt: TGTGCCAGCAGCTTATTGTCAGGGACTAGCACGGAGACCCAGTACTTC
d_gene: NA; v_gene: TRBV5-6; j_gene: TRBJ1-2; abundance: NA; CDR3aa: CASSLGQATFFYGYTF; CDR3nt: TGTGCCAGCAGCTTGGGACAGGCCACCTTCTTCTATGGCTACACCTTC
d_gene: NA; v_gene: TRBV4-2; j_gene: TRBJ2-3; abundance: NA; CDR3aa: CASSQSTGTILTDTQYF; CDR3nt: TGTGCCAGCAGCCAATCGACAGGCACAATCCTCACAGATACGCAGTATTTT